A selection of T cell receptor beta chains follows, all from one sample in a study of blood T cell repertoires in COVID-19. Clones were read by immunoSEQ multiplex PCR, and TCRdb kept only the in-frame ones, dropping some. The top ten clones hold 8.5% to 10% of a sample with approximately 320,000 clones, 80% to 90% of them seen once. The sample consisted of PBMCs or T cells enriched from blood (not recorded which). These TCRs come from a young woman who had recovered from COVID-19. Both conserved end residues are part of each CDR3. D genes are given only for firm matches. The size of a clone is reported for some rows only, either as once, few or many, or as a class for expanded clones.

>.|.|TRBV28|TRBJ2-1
CASNTFSGSDEQFF
TGTGCCAGCAATACGTTCTCCGGGAGTGATGAGCAGTTCTTC
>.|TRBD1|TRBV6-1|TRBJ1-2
CASSELRTGSGGYTF
TGTGCCAGCAGTGAATTAAGGACAGGGTCGGGCGGCTACACCTTC
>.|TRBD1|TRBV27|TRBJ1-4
CASSWTGGAVGEKLFF
TGTGCCAGCAGTTGGACAGGAGGTGCAGTTGGGGAAAAACTGTTTTTT
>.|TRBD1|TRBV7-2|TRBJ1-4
CASSSGTGANEKLFF
TGTGCCAGCAGCTCTGGGACAGGTGCTAATGAAAAACTGTTTTTT
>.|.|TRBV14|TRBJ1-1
CASSQEPDPRGGEAFF
TGTGCCAGCAGCCAAGAGCCGGATCCCCGGGGGGGTGAAGCTTTCTTT
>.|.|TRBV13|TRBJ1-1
CASSSRTLTEAFF
TGTGCCAGCAGCTCCCGGACTCTCACTGAAGCTTTCTTT
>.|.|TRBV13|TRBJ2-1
CASTANLQGGQFF
TGTGCCAGCACCGCCAATCTCCAGGGGGGGCAGTTCTTC
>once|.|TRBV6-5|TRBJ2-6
CASAREVSGANVLTF
TGTGCCAGCGCGAGGGAAGTCTCTGGGGCCAACGTCCTGACTTTC
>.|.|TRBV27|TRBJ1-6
CASSFSDRGGSPLHF
TGTGCCAGCAGTTTCAGCGATAGGGGTGGTTCACCCCTCCACTTT
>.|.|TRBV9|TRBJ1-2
CASSVDSLNYGYTF
TGTGCCAGCAGCGTAGACAGCCTTAACTATGGCTACACCTTC
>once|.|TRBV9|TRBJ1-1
CASSVGGTSEAFF
TGTGCCAGCAGCGTAGGTGGGACTTCTGAAGCTTTCTTT
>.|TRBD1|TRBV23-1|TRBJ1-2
CASSLQCRANRGRSFGYTF
TGCGCCAGCAGTCTCCAATGTCGGGCGAACAGGGGGCGTAGTTTTGGCTACACCTTC
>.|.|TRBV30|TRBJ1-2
CAWSDRGDYGYTF
TGTGCCTGGAGTGATCGGGGGGACTATGGCTACACCTTC
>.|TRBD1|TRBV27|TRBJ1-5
CASSLGQGVQPQHF
TGTGCCAGCAGTCTGGGACAGGGGGTTCAGCCCCAGCATTTT
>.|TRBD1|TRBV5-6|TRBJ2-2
CASTYKGQGANGELFF
TGTGCCAGCACCTATAAGGGACAGGGGGCAAACGGGGAGCTGTTTTTT
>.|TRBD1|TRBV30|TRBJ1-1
CAWSGYTGGTEAFF
TGTGCCTGGAGTGGTTACACAGGGGGGACTGAAGCTTTCTTT
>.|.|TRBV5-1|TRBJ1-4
CASSRADNEKLFF
TGCGCCAGCTCGAGGGCCGATAATGAAAAACTGTTTTTT
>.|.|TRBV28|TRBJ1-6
CASSPSTGYNSPLHF
TGTGCCAGCAGCCCGAGTACGGGGTATAATTCACCCCTCCACTTT
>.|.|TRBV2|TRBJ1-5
CASNRQVTSNQPQHF
TGTGCCAGCAACCGACAGGTAACCAGCAATCAGCCCCAGCATTTT
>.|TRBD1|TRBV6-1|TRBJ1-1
CASSDPRQGPTEAFF
TGTGCCAGCAGTGATCCCCGACAGGGTCCAACTGAAGCTTTCTTT
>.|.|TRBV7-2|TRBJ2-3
CADGAGPADTQYF
TGTGCAGATGGGGCAGGGCCCGCAGATACGCAGTATTTT
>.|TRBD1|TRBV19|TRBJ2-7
CATSNFGQGVDEQYF
TGTGCCACATCAAACTTTGGACAGGGGGTGGACGAGCAGTACTTC
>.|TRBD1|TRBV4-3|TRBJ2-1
CASSQEGGRGSPYNEQFF
TGCGCCAGCAGCCAAGAAGGAGGCAGGGGGTCCCCCTACAATGAGCAGTTCTTC
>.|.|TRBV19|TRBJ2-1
CATRGLEQFF
TGTGCCACCAGGGGATTAGAGCAGTTCTTC
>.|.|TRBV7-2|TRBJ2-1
CASSFSTLVGEQFF
TGTGCCAGCAGCTTTTCGACCCTAGTGGGTGAGCAGTTCTTC
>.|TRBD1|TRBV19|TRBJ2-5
CASRSGGDRGQETQYF
TGTGCCAGTAGGTCAGGGGGGGACAGGGGCCAAGAGACCCAGTACTTC
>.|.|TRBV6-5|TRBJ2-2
CASQGGSYTGELFF
TGTGCCAGCCAGGGTGGCTCCTACACCGGGGAGCTGTTTTTT
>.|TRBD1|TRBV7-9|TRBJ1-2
CASSLGDSRSINYGYTF
TGTGCCAGCAGCTTGGGGGACAGTCGTTCGATTAACTATGGCTACACCTTC
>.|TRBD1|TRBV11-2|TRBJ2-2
CASSADRTGELFF
TGTGCCAGCAGCGCGGACAGGACCGGGGAGCTGTTTTTT
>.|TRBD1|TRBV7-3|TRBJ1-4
CASSPWTGDEKLFF
TGTGCCAGCAGCCCCTGGACAGGGGACGAAAAACTGTTTTTT
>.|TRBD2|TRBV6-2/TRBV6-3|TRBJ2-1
CASSYAGVGGSYNEQFF
TGTGCCAGCAGTTATGCGGGAGTGGGTGGGTCCTACAATGAGCAGTTCTTC
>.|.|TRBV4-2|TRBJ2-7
CASSQDPNSYEQYF
TGTGCCAGCAGCCAAGATCCTAATTCCTACGAGCAGTACTTC
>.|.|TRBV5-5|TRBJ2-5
CASSLVQGSGETQYF
TGTGCCAGCAGCTTGGTCCAGGGGTCGGGGGAGACCCAGTACTTC
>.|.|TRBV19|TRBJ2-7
CASSRDTYEQYF
TGTGCCAGTAGCCGGGACACCTACGAGCAGTACTTC
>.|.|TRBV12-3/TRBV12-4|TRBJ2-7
CASSGGPGEQYF
TGTGCCAGCAGTGGGGGCCCTGGCGAGCAGTACTTC
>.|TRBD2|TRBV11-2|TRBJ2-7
CASSPSGNSYEQYF
TGTGCCAGCAGCCCTAGCGGAAACTCCTACGAGCAGTACTTC
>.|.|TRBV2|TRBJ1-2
CASRLLGGGYTF
TGTGCCAGCAGACTCCTAGGGGGAGGCTACACCTTC
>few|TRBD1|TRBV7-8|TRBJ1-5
CASSQSRTGHQPQHF
TGTGCCAGCAGTCAGAGTAGGACAGGGCATCAGCCCCAGCATTTT
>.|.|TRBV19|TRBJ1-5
CASSMPDSYHQPQHF
TGTGCCAGTAGTATGCCGGACAGTTATCATCAGCCCCAGCATTTT
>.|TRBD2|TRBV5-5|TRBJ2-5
CASSFPSGGGETQYF
TGTGCCAGCAGCTTCCCAAGCGGGGGAGGGGAGACCCAGTACTTC
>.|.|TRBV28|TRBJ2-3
CAGGATDTQYF
TGTGCCGGGGGGGCGACAGATACGCAGTATTTT
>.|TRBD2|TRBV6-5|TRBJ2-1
CASSQFRDYNNEQFF
TGTGCCAGCAGCCAATTCCGGGACTACAACAATGAGCAGTTCTTC